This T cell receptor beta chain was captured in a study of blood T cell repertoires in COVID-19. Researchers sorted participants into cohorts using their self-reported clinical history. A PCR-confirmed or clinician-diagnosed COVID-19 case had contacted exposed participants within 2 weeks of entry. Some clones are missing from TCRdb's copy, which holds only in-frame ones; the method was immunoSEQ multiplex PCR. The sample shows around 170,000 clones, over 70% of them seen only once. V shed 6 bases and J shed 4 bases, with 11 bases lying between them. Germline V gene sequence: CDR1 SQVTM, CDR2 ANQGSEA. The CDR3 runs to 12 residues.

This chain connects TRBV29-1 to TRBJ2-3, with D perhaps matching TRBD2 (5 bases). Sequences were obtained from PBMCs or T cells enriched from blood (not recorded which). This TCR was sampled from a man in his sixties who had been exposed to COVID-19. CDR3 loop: CSVTEGADTQYF. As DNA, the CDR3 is TGCAGCGTGACTGAGGGCGCAGATACGCAGTATTTT.